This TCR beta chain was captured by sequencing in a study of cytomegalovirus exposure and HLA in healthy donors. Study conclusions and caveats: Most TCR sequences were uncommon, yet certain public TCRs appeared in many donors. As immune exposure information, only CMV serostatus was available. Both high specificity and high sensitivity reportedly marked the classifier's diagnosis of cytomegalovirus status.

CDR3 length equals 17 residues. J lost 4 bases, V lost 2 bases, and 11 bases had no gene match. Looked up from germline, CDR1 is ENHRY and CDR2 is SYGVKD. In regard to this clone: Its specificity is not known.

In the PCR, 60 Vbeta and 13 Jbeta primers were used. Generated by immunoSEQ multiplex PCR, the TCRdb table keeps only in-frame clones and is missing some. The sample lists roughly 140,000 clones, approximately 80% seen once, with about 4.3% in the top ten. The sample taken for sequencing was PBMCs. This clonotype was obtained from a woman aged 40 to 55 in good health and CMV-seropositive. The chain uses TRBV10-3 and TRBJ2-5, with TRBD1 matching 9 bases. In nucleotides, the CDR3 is TGTGCCATCAGTGAGGCCCGAGACAGGGGGTTCAGAGAGACCCAGTACTTC. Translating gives CAISEARDRGFRETQYF.